This TCR beta chain was sequenced during a study of technical replicates of blood from several donors. The CDR3 runs 15 residues. The V end was cut by 6 bases, the J end by 5 bases, with 19 bases between. CDR1 SNHLY and CDR2 FYNNEI come from the germline V gene. Generated by immunoSEQ multiplex PCR, the TCRdb table keeps only in-frame clones and is missing some. The sample holds tens of thousands of clones, 91% seen once. The source material was T cells isolated from PBMCs. J is TRBJ2-5 and V is TRBV2; D possibly corresponds to TRBD2 (5 bases). This sequence was found in a human donor in good health. Some clones in this sample may be carry-over from other donors' samples. CDR3 DNA sequence: TGTGCCAGCAGGCCGACAACTACCCGAGGGGAGACCCAGTACTTC. Its protein is CASRPTTTRGETQYF.